One sample yielded the 30 T cell receptor beta chains listed below, sequenced in a study of T cells in Graves' hyperthyroidism and ophthalmopathy. Authors of the study amplified TCR beta CDR3 regions from RNA transcripts. The study used the HTBI primer set for a first-round RT-PCR of the TCR CDR3. Via MiXCR, TCRdb re-called the multiplex PCR reads, giving one row per CDR3 protein. The data contain under 350,000 distinct CDR3 sequences, roughly 21% of them seen just once; the ten biggest clones take up 50%. Sequenced sample: blood. Source of these receptors: a woman aged 45 to 65 with Graves' hyperthyroidism.

This clonotype was picked up many times. This chain uses TRBV6-1 with TRBJ1-2; no clear D. Germline V CDR1 and CDR2: MNHNS, SASEGT. This CDR3 is built from 12 residues. Trimming removed 8 bases from V and 4 bases from J, with 11 bases in between. The chain's CDR3 is CASYDGIYGYTF. DNA of the CDR3: TGTGCCAGCTATGACGGGATCTATGGCTACACCTTC.

V gene TRBV19 combines with J gene TRBJ1-1; TRBD1 matches 7 bases. The CDR3 covers 13 residues. Germline loops: CDR1 LNHDA, CDR2 SQIVND (reference sequence). The J segment lost 9 bases and the V segment lost 4 bases, leaving 8 bases of the junction unmatched. CDR3 residues: CASSTNRGAQAFF. The CDR3, as DNA: TGTGCCAGTAGTACCAACAGGGGTGCCCAAGCTTTCTTT.

This clonotype has only a few counts. The J gene is TRBJ2-3, the V gene TRBV20-1; possibly TRBD2 for D (5 bases). Trimming took 5 bases from V and 0 from J, leaving 12 bases between them. Germline lookup yields CDR1 DFQATT and CDR2 SNEGSKA (reference sequence). This CDR3 spans 14 amino acids. The CDR3 nucleotides are TGCAGTGCTTCGAGCGGACTTAGCACAGATACGCAGTATTTT. Its translation: CSASSGLSTDTQYF.

There are many counts of this clonotype. The chain recombines TRBV6-1 with TRBJ2-2; TRBD2 agrees at 14 bases. The CDR3 contains 17 residues. With 6 bases clipped from V and 1 base from J, the junction kept 4 bases outside the gene matches. Germline V CDR1 and CDR2: MNHNS, SASEGT. Here the CDR3 reads CASRLTSGRGNTGELFF. In DNA, the CDR3 is TGTGCCAGCAGGCTGACTAGCGGGAGGGGGAACACCGGGGAGCTGTTTTTT.

V gene TRBV28 combines with J gene TRBJ1-4; 10 positions match TRBD1. CDR3 length: 15 residues. J was trimmed by 7 bases and V by 6 bases; bases with no gene match: 8. Germline V gene data show CDR1 as MDHEN and CDR2 as SYDVKM. The CDR3 reads CASSDLTGGIEKLFF. The CDR3 DNA follows: TGTGCCAGCAGCGACTTGACAGGGGGCATTGAAAAACTGTTTTTT.

This clonotype has a count of ten or more. The chain combines TRBV7-2 with TRBJ2-1; a weak D match, TRBD2 (6 bases). Trimming pared 0 bases from V and 9 bases from J, leaving 18 bases between. Looked up from germline, CDR1 is SGHTA and CDR2 is FQGNSA. The CDR3 totals 16 residues. CDR3 sequence: CASSLARRGAGTEQFF. The CDR3 DNA sequence: TGTGCCAGCAGCTTAGCTCGGCGGGGAGCAGGGACTGAGCAGTTCTTC.

This clonotype has more than one count but fewer than ten. The chain combines TRBV7-3 with TRBJ2-1; TRBD2 aligns across 16 bases. Germline lookup yields CDR1 SGHTA and CDR2 FQGTGA. This CDR3 spans 17 amino acids. Trimming removed 5 bases from V and 8 bases from J; junction bases left unmatched: 9. CDR3 bases: TGTGCCAGCAGCGCCGGGACTAGCGGGAGGGAGGTCGATGAGCAGTTCTTC. Residues: CASSAGTSGREVDEQFF.

V usage is TRBV3-1 and J usage is TRBJ2-7; 9 nucleotides agree with TRBD1. Unmatched junction bases numbered 14, after V lost 2 bases and J lost 0 bases. The CDR3 is 19 residues long. Per germline, CDR1 LGHDT and CDR2 YNNKEL (reference sequence). The CDR3 spells CASSQKNRYGTGLSYEQYF. Here the CDR3 DNA reads TGTGCCAGCAGCCAAAAAAATAGGTACGGGACAGGGCTCTCCTACGAGCAGTACTTC.

The gene calls are TRBV18 and TRBJ2-1; 9 bases are shared with TRBD1. This CDR3 comprises 13 residues. Per the germline V gene, CDR1 is KGHSH and CDR2 is LQKENI. Unmatched junction bases numbered 12, after V lost 6 bases and J lost 15 bases. The CDR3: CASSRTGETPMFF. The CDR3 DNA sequence: TGTGCCAGCTCTAGGACAGGGGAGACTCCAATGTTCTTC.

As regards this clonotype: This clone may be a read error of a much larger clone one base away. The genes are TRBV24-1 and TRBJ2-7, with D possibly being TRBD1 or TRBD2 (6 bases each). The CDR3 extends over 15 amino acids. Looked up from germline, CDR1 is KGHDR and CDR2 is SFDVKD. This chain's CDR3 is CATSDSGQLGGEQNF. CDR3 DNA sequence: TGTGCCACCAGTGACTCAGGACAGCTGGGGGGCGAGCAGAACTTC.

J is TRBJ2-1 and V is TRBV20-1, with D unresolved. Trimming removed 3 bases at V and 5 bases at J, with 5 bases between. This CDR3 spans 11 amino acids. The germline V gene encodes CDR1 DFQATT and CDR2 SNEGSKA (reference sequence). As DNA, the CDR3 is TGCAGTGCTAGGAATAACAATGAGCAGTTCTTC. Amino acids: CSARNNNEQFF.

This clonotype was observed many times. The chain employs TRBV6-1 and TRBJ2-1, with D perhaps TRBD1 (6 bases). This CDR3 has 13 amino acids. V lost 6 bases and J 9 bases, leaving 15 bases between the germline ends. Germline V gene lookup returns CDR1 MNHNS and CDR2 SASEGT. The CDR3 DNA is TGTGCCAGCAGGGGTGGGGGCCAGGGTGAGCAGTTCTTC. Translated: CASRGGGQGEQFF.

This clonotype was recorded a few times. The chain combines TRBV5-1 with TRBJ2-1, with 7 bases that match TRBD2. The V gene end was trimmed by 2 bases and the J gene end by 8 bases; junction bases not matched to a gene: 10. The CDR3 totals 15 residues. Germline V CDR1 and CDR2: SGHRS, YFSETQ. The DNA of the CDR3 is TGCGCCAGCAGCTTTGCGGGAGTTTCGAACGATGAGCAGTTCTTC. The encoded protein is CASSFAGVSNDEQFF.

The chain carries TRBV2 and TRBJ2-7; 10 bases are shared with TRBD2. The CDR3 has 18 residues. Germline CDR1 SNHLY, CDR2 FYNNEI. Germline trimming cut 2 bases from V and 0 bases from J; bases unmatched to any gene: 10. The CDR3, as DNA: TGTGCCAGCAGTGAATATGGGGGAAGCGGGAGGGCCTCCTACGAGCAGTACTTC. Its protein is CASSEYGGSGRASYEQYF. The full variable domain, in which reference TRBV2 and TRBJ2-7 provide the parts outside the CDR3, is EPEVTQTPSHQVTQMGQEVILRCVPISNHLYFYWYRQILGQKVEFLVSFYNNEISEKSEIFDDQFSVERPDGSNFTLKIRSTKLEDSAMYFCASSEYGGSGRASYEQYFGPGTRLTVT.

The gene calls are TRBV11-3 and TRBJ2-1; TRBD2 matches at 7 bases. Germline CDR1 reads SGHNT; CDR2 reads YENEEA. V lost 5 bases to trimming and J lost 6 bases; unmatched junction nucleotides: 16. The CDR3 consists of 17 residues. CDR3 protein: CASSPYGGLTSFNEQFF. In DNA form, the CDR3 reads TGTGCCAGCAGCCCCTATGGTGGCCTGACTAGCTTCAATGAGCAGTTCTTC.

The chain recombines TRBV6-2 or TRBV6-3 with TRBJ2-7; the D gene is possibly TRBD1 (6 bases). V gave up 7 bases and J gave up 7 bases, with 20 bases separating them. Germline CDR1 and CDR2: MNHEY and SVGEGT. The CDR3 has 14 residues. For the CDR3, the DNA is TGTGCCAGCAAGGTCGGACAGCTCTCTAAGGAGCAGTACTTC. Its translation: CASKVGQLSKEQYF.

This sequence joins TRBV20-1 and TRBJ2-7; 9 nucleotides match TRBD2. V was pared by 1 base and J by 5 bases, with 6 bases of the junction left unmatched. The CDR3 is 14 amino acids. The germline CDR1 and CDR2 sequences are DFQATT and SNEGSKA (reference sequence). CDR3 DNA: TGCAGTGCTAGAGTTGTTTTAGCGGGAGACGAGCAGTACTTC. Encoded protein: CSARVVLAGDEQYF.

Ten or more counts support this clonotype. This chain links TRBV19 with TRBJ1-1; D may be TRBD1 (6 bases). The CDR3 covers 15 residues. The ends were cut back, 9 bases at V and 0 bases at J, with 17 bases in the middle. Germline V lookup: CDR1 LNHDA, CDR2 SQIVND (reference sequence). The CDR3 loop reads CASIQGFPLNTEAFF. In nucleotides, the CDR3 is TGTGCCAGCATACAGGGTTTTCCTTTGAACACTGAAGCTTTCTTT.

This clonotype is a singleton in its sample. The gene calls are TRBV6-2 or TRBV6-3 and TRBJ2-1, with D perhaps given as TRBD1 or TRBD2 (5 bases each). The germline V gene has CDR1 MNHEY and CDR2 SVGEGT. The CDR3 sequence is 13 residues long. V was shortened by 8 bases and J by 2 bases, with 10 bases between the two germline ends. CDR3 in DNA: TGTGCCAGCGGTGGGGGTGCCTACAATGAGCAGTTCTTC. Translation gives CASGGGAYNEQFF.

This clonotype was seen a few times. The V call is TRBV28, the J call TRBJ1-5; 7 bases align to TRBD1. J was trimmed by 4 bases and V by 5 bases; bases with no gene match: 8. There are 15 residues in the CDR3. The germline V gene has CDR1 MDHEN and CDR2 SYDVKM. CDR3 sequence (DNA): TGTGCCAGCAGTAAAACCGGGACAGATAATCAGCCCCAGCATTTT. Its translation: CASSKTGTDNQPQHF. Filled out from reference TRBV28 and TRBJ1-5, the complete variable domain reads DVKVTQSSRYLVKRTGEKVFLECVQDMDHENMFWYRQDPGLGLRLIYFSYDVKMKEKGDIPEGYSVSREKKERFSLILESASTNQTSMYLCASSKTGTDNQPQHFGDGTRLSIL.

This clonotype was seen a few times. V is TRBV20-1 and J is TRBJ1-4, with D maybe TRBD1 (5 bases). The germline V gene encodes CDR1 DFQATT and CDR2 SNEGSKA (reference sequence). This CDR3 region has 13 residues. Trimming cost V 0 bases and J 10 bases, with 12 bases left between them. In DNA form, the CDR3 reads TGCAGTGCTAGAGATGGGGGGAGGGGAAAACTGTTTTTT. This translates into CSARDGGRGKLFF.

This clonotype was found many times. The chain links TRBV30 to TRBJ1-1; TRBD1 might be the D (6 bases). CDR3 length equals 11 residues. The V and J ends lost 4 bases and 10 bases respectively, with 13 bases between them. CDR1 GTSNPN and CDR2 SVGIG come from the germline V gene (reference sequence). CDR3 nucleotide sequence: TGTGCCTGGACCACAGGGATTACAGCTTTCTTT. Translating it yields CAWTTGITAFF.

This clonotype showed up many times. The chain carries TRBV28 and TRBJ2-5; tentative D call: TRBD1 (6 bases). Germline loops: CDR1 MDHEN, CDR2 SYDVKM. The CDR3 has 15 amino acids. V was clipped by 3 bases and J by 0 bases, with 11 bases between them. CDR3 bases: TGTGCCAGCAGTTTCGGCAGGGGAAACCAAGAGACCCAGTACTTC. It is translated as CASSFGRGNQETQYF.

In its sample, this clonotype was seen many times. The J gene is TRBJ2-3, the V gene TRBV7-9; TRBD2 aligns across 10 bases. V shed 4 bases and J 1 base; nucleotides not matched to a gene: 2. Germline values: CDR1 SEHNR, CDR2 FQNEAQ (reference sequence). This CDR3 is built from 15 residues. Here the CDR3 DNA reads TGTGCCAGCAGCTACCTAGCGGGAGGCACAGATACGCAGTATTTT. This encodes CASSYLAGGTDTQYF.

V and J are TRBV12-3 or TRBV12-4 and TRBJ1-1, with a tentative D call TRBD1 (5 bases). V was pared by 7 bases and J by 11 bases, with 14 bases between. This CDR3 spans 11 amino acids. As DNA, the CDR3 is TGTGCCAGCACCCGGGGGGGAACGGCTTTCTTT. Protein product: CASTRGGTAFF.

In its sample, this clonotype was seen many times. This chain uses TRBV7-3 with TRBJ1-1, with D perhaps TRBD1 (6 bases). Germline V gene sequence: CDR1 SGHTA, CDR2 FQGTGA. Trimming took 2 bases from V and 6 from J, leaving 10 bases between them. This CDR3 region has 13 residues. The CDR3 reads CASSLLEGAEAFF. CDR3 coding DNA: TGTGCCAGCAGCTTACTTGAGGGGGCTGAAGCTTTCTTT.

This clonotype was detected only a few times. The CDR3 nucleotides read TGTGCCAGCAACAGAGCGGGGGCAGGGGATACGCAGTATTTT. It encodes CASNRAGAGDTQYF. V usage is TRBV6-1 and J usage is TRBJ2-3; 8 bases are shared with TRBD2. V lost 7 bases to trimming and J lost 6 bases; unmatched junction nucleotides: 9. The CDR3 loop spans 14 amino acids. The V gene's germline CDR1 is MNHNS and CDR2 SASEGT.

The sample holds many counts of this clonotype. The chain carries TRBV29-1 and TRBJ2-1, with 14 bases fitting TRBD2. The CDR3 contains 18 residues. CDR1 SQVTM and CDR2 ANQGSEA come from the germline V gene. The trim removed 4 bases at V and 2 bases at J, leaving 10 bases unmatched. CDR3 region: CSVGEGLAGVGPYNEQFF. CDR3 sequence (DNA): TGCAGCGTTGGTGAGGGACTAGCGGGAGTCGGTCCCTACAATGAGCAGTTCTTC.

This clonotype has a handful of counts. CDR3 sequence: CASRPTPLGGGYTF. CDR3 coding DNA: TGTGCCAGCAGACCTACCCCCCTGGGTGGGGGCTACACCTTC. The gene calls are TRBV28 and TRBJ1-2, with unresolved D. The ends were cut back, 6 bases at V and 8 bases at J, with 19 bases in the middle. CDR1 MDHEN and CDR2 SYDVKM come from the germline V gene. The CDR3 consists of 14 residues.

The gene calls are TRBV6-1 and TRBJ1-1; the D gene is possibly TRBD1 (6 bases). CDR1 is MNHNS and CDR2 is SASEGT in the germline V gene. V dropped 4 bases and J dropped 6 bases, with 15 bases sitting between them. This CDR3 is built from 14 residues. CDR3 amino acids: CASSGGTRDSEAFF. DNA for the CDR3: TGTGCCAGCAGTGGCGGGACAAGGGATTCTGAAGCTTTCTTT.